The TCR beta chain described here comes from a study of CD8+CD57+ T cells in acquired aplastic anemia. The use of genomic DNA as template underpinned the TCR beta VDJ and CDR3 profiling. TCRdb re-called the reads through MiXCR, storing one row per CDR3 protein. The sample contains about 180,000 distinct CDR3 sequences, less than 50% of which appear only once. Patients chosen for sequencing had shown CD8+CD57+ cell expansion by flow cytometry. The CDR3 contains 14 residues. Looked up from germline, CDR1 is SNHLY and CDR2 is FYNNEI. After removal of 5 bases from V and 4 bases from J, the junction contained 7 bases not matched to a gene.

The receptor was isolated from a human donor with aplastic anemia. Sequences were obtained from sorted CD4+, CD8+, or CD8+CD57+ T cells (not recorded which) from PBMCs. The genes are TRBV2 and TRBJ1-2; 7 nucleotides line up with TRBD1. CDR3 sequence: CASSKTGDGYGYTF. DNA of the CDR3: TGTGCCAGCAGTAAAACAGGGGATGGCTATGGCTACACCTTC.